A single sample is the source of the 22 T cell receptor beta chains below, sequenced in a study of blood T cell repertoires in COVID-19. Generated by immunoSEQ multiplex PCR, the TCRdb table keeps only in-frame clones and is missing some. The sample lists about 160,000 clones, approximately 90% occurring once. The specimen sequenced was peripheral blood. Source of these receptors: a man younger than 45 with COVID-19, enrolled during active disease.

The rearrangement uses TRBV18 and TRBJ1-1, with D possibly matching TRBD1 (6 bases). The CDR3 is 16 residues long. In germline, CDR1 is KGHSH, CDR2 LQKENI. Trimming removed 3 bases at V and 3 bases at J, with 17 bases between. The CDR3 loop is CASSPPRGGTYTEAFF. CDR3 DNA: TGTGCCAGCTCACCGCCGCGTGGGGGCACGTACACTGAAGCTTTCTTT.

The chain links TRBV19 to TRBJ2-7, with 7 positions matching TRBD2. J was trimmed by 2 bases and V by 4 bases; bases with no gene match: 5. CDR1 is LNHDA and CDR2 is SQIVND in the germline V gene (reference sequence). This CDR3 is 14 amino acids long. CDR3 bases: TGTGCCAGTAGTACTGGGACTACCACCTACGAGCAGTACTTC. Protein product: CASSTGTTTYEQYF.

The CDR3 DNA reads as TGTGCCAGCAGCGCCCTCTCCCGGGGGGAGACCCAGTACTTC. Translated, it gives CASSALSRGETQYF. V is TRBV9 and J is TRBJ2-5; weak D call: TRBD2 (6 bases). V was trimmed by 3 bases and J by 5 bases, leaving 14 bases between them. CDR3 size: 14 residues. Germline V gives CDR1 SGDLS, CDR2 YYNGEE.

J is TRBJ2-1 and V is TRBV24-1; the match to TRBD1 covers 11 bases. CDR3 length equals 16 residues. Per germline, CDR1 KGHDR and CDR2 SFDVKD. The V segment lost 4 bases and the J segment 4 bases; nucleotides outside the gene matches: 5. CDR3 DNA sequence: TGTGCCACCAGTGAAACCGGGACAGGGGGTTACAATGAGCAGTTCTTC. Protein sequence: CATSETGTGGYNEQFF.

This chain links TRBV12-2 with TRBJ1-2; TRBD1, the table's D call, was not compared with the DNA. TRBV12-2 has pseudogene status. The CDR3 has 18 amino acids. The CDR3 sequence: CASRLVLSYNRGHWGYTF. The CDR3 region has the DNA TGTGCAAGTCGCTTAGTACTCTCCTATAACAGGGGGCACTGGGGCTACACCTTC.

The chain recombines TRBV11-2 with TRBJ1-1, with D maybe TRBD1 (6 bases). The germline V and J ends were trimmed by 0 bases and 4 bases, with 9 bases remaining between them. The CDR3 length is 14 residues. Germline CDR1 is SGHAT and CDR2 is FQNNGV. Here the CDR3 reads CASSLEARGTEAFF. CDR3 coding DNA: TGTGCCAGCAGCTTAGAAGCCAGGGGCACTGAAGCTTTCTTT.

This clone was recorded once. The gene calls are TRBV2 and TRBJ1-5, with TRBD1 as a possible D gene (5 bases). Per germline, CDR1 SNHLY and CDR2 FYNNEI. Trimming removed 10 bases from V and 0 bases from J, with 10 bases in between. The CDR3 totals 13 residues. CDR3 sequence: CATTGYSNQPQHF. The CDR3 nucleotides read TGTGCCACCACAGGTTATAGCAATCAGCCCCAGCATTTT.

The CDR3 loop is CASNPTGGSTNTEAFF. The CDR3 DNA is TGCGCCAGCAACCCCACAGGGGGTTCAACCAACACTGAAGCTTTCTTT. This chain links TRBV5-1 with TRBJ1-1, with 8 bases lining up with TRBD1. Germline loops: CDR1 SGHRS, CDR2 YFSETQ. The CDR3 spans 16 residues. After removal of 6 bases from V and 2 bases from J, the junction contained 12 bases not matched to a gene.

The chain is built from TRBV7-9 and TRBJ1-3, with TRBD1 matching 11 bases. The germline CDR1 and CDR2 sequences are SEHNR and FQNEAQ (reference sequence). V lost 5 bases and J lost 0; bases outside the gene matches: 12. This CDR3 has 19 residues. As DNA, the CDR3 is TGTGCCAGCAGCCCTCGGGACAGGGGGAGCGGACTCTCTGGAAACACCATATATTTT. Translating gives CASSPRDRGSGLSGNTIYF.

The chain employs TRBV6-4 and TRBJ2-7; D may be TRBD1 (6 bases). This CDR3 region has 15 residues. Trimming shortened V by 10 bases and J by 0 bases, and 19 bases separated the two germline ends. Germline V lookup: CDR1 MRHNA, CDR2 SNTAGT. The CDR3 region has the DNA TGTGCCATCCCCTCCGACAGGACGAGCTCCTACGAGCAGTACTTC. Encoded protein: CAIPSDRTSSYEQYF.

The gene calls are TRBV7-8 and TRBJ1-5, with D possibly matching TRBD1 (5 bases). This CDR3 contains 15 residues. Deletions cut 2 bases from V and 0 bases from J, with 8 bases between. Looked up from germline, CDR1 is SGHVS and CDR2 is FQNEAQ. The CDR3 nucleotides are TGTGCCAGCAGCTTAACAGGCAATAGCAATCAGCCCCAGCATTTT. Residues: CASSLTGNSNQPQHF.

This clone came up once. This sequence joins TRBV4-3 and TRBJ1-1; TRBD1 aligns across 7 bases. The CDR3 runs 15 residues. Germline lookup yields CDR1 LGHNA and CDR2 YSLEER. Trimming removed 0 bases from V and 5 bases from J; junction bases left unmatched: 6. The CDR3 sequence: CASSQERGRRTEAFF. CDR3 DNA sequence: TGCGCCAGCAGCCAAGAGAGGGGGCGTCGGACTGAAGCTTTCTTT.

The chain recombines TRBV29-1 with TRBJ1-2; D ambiguous. The CDR3 sequence is 11 residues long. The V gene lost 3 bases and the J gene lost 4 bases, with 6 bases spanning the gap. CDR1 is SQVTM and CDR2 is ANQGSEA in the germline V gene. CDR3 residues: CSVERSYGYTF. CDR3 bases: TGCAGCGTTGAGAGGAGCTATGGCTACACCTTC.

V and J are TRBV10-3 and TRBJ1-5; D remains ambiguous. Per the germline V gene, CDR1 is ENHRY and CDR2 is SYGVKD. CDR3 length equals 13 residues. Between the trimmed V and J ends, which lost 5 bases and 0 bases, there was a span of 5 bases. This chain's CDR3 is CAISPYSNQPQHF. CDR3 sequence (DNA): TGTGCCATCAGTCCCTATAGCAATCAGCCCCAGCATTTT.

The J gene is TRBJ1-1, the V gene TRBV2; D perhaps matches TRBD1 (6 bases). V lost 6 bases, J lost 10 bases, and 15 bases lay in between. The CDR3 runs to 12 residues. Germline CDR1 and CDR2: SNHLY and FYNNEI. DNA for the CDR3: TGTGCCAGCAGCGTCAGGGGTGTCCTAGCTTTCTTT. Protein product: CASSVRGVLAFF.

V usage is TRBV27 and J usage is TRBJ1-5; 7 bases match TRBD1. The CDR3 is made up of 15 amino acids. Germline V gives CDR1 MNHEY, CDR2 SMNVEV (reference sequence). V was clipped by 0 bases and J by 4 bases; unmatched bases: 3. DNA of the CDR3: TGTGCCAGCAGTTTATCTGTACAGGGGAATCAGCCCCAGCATTTT. Encoded protein: CASSLSVQGNQPQHF.

This clone was seen just once. The chain uses TRBV6-5 and TRBJ1-2; TRBD1 agrees at 7 bases. The junction had 5 bases not matched to a gene; V was cut back by 3 bases and J by 4 bases. This CDR3 contains 14 residues. Germline assignment: CDR1 MNHEY and CDR2 SVGAGI. This CDR3 reads CASSYEGATYGYTF. The CDR3 region has the DNA TGTGCCAGCAGTTATGAGGGGGCGACCTATGGCTACACCTTC.

With respect to this clone: The junction shows a germline mismatch at one end, possibly a read error. The chain carries TRBV29-1 and TRBJ1-1; D perhaps matches TRBD1 (5 bases). Germline CDR1 is SQVTM and CDR2 is ANQGSEA. CDR3 length equals 13 residues. The CDR3 loop reads CSVQVQGNSEAFF. The CDR3 DNA follows: TGCAGCGTCCAGGTCCAGGGAAACAGTGAAGCTTTCTTT. Using reference TRBV29-1 and TRBJ1-1 for the parts outside the CDR3, the full variable domain is SAVISQKPSRDICQRGTSLTIQCQVDSQVTMMFWYRQQPGQSLTLIATANQGSEATYESGFVIDKFPISRPNLTFSTLTVSNMSPEDSSIYLCSVQVQGNSEAFFGQGTRLTVV.

This sequence joins TRBV12-3 or TRBV12-4 and TRBJ1-1; D ambiguous. Trimming took off 2 bases at V and 1 base at J, with 5 bases between the two ends. The CDR3 spans 13 residues. The CDR3 here is CASSLQENTEAFF. For the CDR3, the DNA is TGTGCCAGCAGTTTACAGGAGAACACTGAAGCTTTCTTT.

The rearrangement uses TRBV7-3 and TRBJ2-1; possible D gene TRBD1, 6 bases. The CDR3 has 14 amino acids. With 5 bases removed from V and 5 bases from J, the gap between germline ends came to 13 bases. Germline assignment: CDR1 SGHTA and CDR2 FQGTGA. The CDR3 sequence is CASSRRQGHNEQFF. CDR3 DNA: TGTGCCAGCAGCCGACGGCAGGGGCACAATGAGCAGTTCTTC.

Regarding this clone: The same CDR3 arises from other DNA sequences in this sample as well. The gene calls are TRBV5-1 and TRBJ2-5; 7 bases are shared with TRBD2. Germline lookup yields CDR1 SGHRS and CDR2 YFSETQ. V was clipped by 1 base and J by 2 bases; unmatched bases: 2. The CDR3 totals 14 residues. The CDR3 sequence is CASSLTSAQETQYF. CDR3 coding DNA: TGCGCCAGCAGCTTGACTAGCGCACAAGAGACCCAGTACTTC.

CDR3 sequence (DNA): TGTGCCAGCAGCTCCTCTAGCGGGGGGGCAGGAGACAATGAGCAGTTCTTC. This translates into CASSSSSGGAGDNEQFF. V usage is TRBV5-6 and J usage is TRBJ2-1; 12 positions agree with TRBD2. CDR3 length: 17 residues. The V gene's germline CDR1 is SGHDT and CDR2 YYEEEE. Trimming at V came to 3 bases and at J to 5 bases, leaving 9 bases not matched to a gene.